A selection of T cell receptor beta chains follows, all from one sample in a study of CD8 T cells in ankylosing spondylitis. One entry per CDR3 protein, called by TCRdb with MiXCR from the 5' RACE reads. The sample yields fewer than 250,000 distinct CDR3 sequences, 20% to 30% seen once. Input material: blood, either unsorted or a sorted T cell fraction (not recorded which). All receptors come from a male donor with ankylosing spondylitis or in good health (not recorded which). The conserved cysteine and the conserved F or W are not part of the CDR3 here. Fields, in order: CDR3 length, J gene, D gene, V gene, CDR3 protein. D genes are given only for firm matches.

length: 9
J: TRBJ2-1
D: .
V: TRBV12-3/TRBV12-4
CDR3: ASSSINEQF

length: 15
J: TRBJ1-1
D: .
V: TRBV5-1
CDR3: ASSPVRLGGEDTEAF

length: 14
J: TRBJ2-5
D: TRBD2
V: TRBV29-1
CDR3: SVEGPAGGPQETQY

length: 11
J: TRBJ2-1
D: TRBD2
V: TRBV9
CDR3: ASSVASGNEQF

length: 14
J: TRBJ2-7
D: TRBD2
V: TRBV6-1
CDR3: ASRSQLAGTSGEQY

length: 13
J: TRBJ2-7
D: TRBD2
V: TRBV6-1
CDR3: ASRPPGLASYEQY

length: 11
J: TRBJ1-2
D: TRBD1
V: TRBV4-2
CDR3: ASRPTGDYGYT

length: 11
J: TRBJ1-2
D: .
V: TRBV14
CDR3: ASSPAGGGGYT

length: 13
J: TRBJ2-1
D: TRBD2
V: TRBV11-3
CDR3: ASSLSGGGYNEQF

length: 15
J: TRBJ2-7
D: .
V: TRBV27
CDR3: ASSPAASTVRAYEQY

length: 12
J: TRBJ1-2
D: .
V: TRBV10-3
CDR3: AISEMGGADGYT

length: 14
J: TRBJ2-7
D: .
V: TRBV20-1
CDR3: SARDLAAPHIYEQY

length: 15
J: TRBJ2-7
D: .
V: TRBV6-5
CDR3: ASSYSILAGSSYEQY

length: 12
J: TRBJ2-2
D: .
V: TRBV18
CDR3: ATGLGAVAGELF

length: 11
J: TRBJ2-2
D: .
V: TRBV28
CDR3: ASSRLYTGELF

length: 9
J: TRBJ2-7
D: .
V: TRBV3-1
CDR3: ASCLGDEQY

length: 11
J: TRBJ2-2
D: .
V: TRBV6-1
CDR3: ASRTTSTGELF

length: 11
J: TRBJ2-3
D: .
V: TRBV25-1
CDR3: ASSEYRPDTQY

length: 14
J: TRBJ2-3
D: .
V: TRBV29-1
CDR3: SVRSLLAASTDTQY

length: 12
J: TRBJ2-3
D: .
V: TRBV6-5
CDR3: ASSSTGSTDTQY

length: 12
J: TRBJ1-1
D: TRBD1
V: TRBV12-3/TRBV12-4
CDR3: ASRLDRTNTEAF

length: 13
J: TRBJ2-1
D: .
V: TRBV5-4
CDR3: ASSFGGTKGNEQF

length: 15
J: TRBJ2-3
D: TRBD2
V: TRBV5-1
CDR3: ASSSGTSGRSADTQY

length: 12
J: TRBJ1-1
D: .
V: TRBV4-2
CDR3: ASSQERLNTEAF

length: 12
J: TRBJ2-3
D: .
V: TRBV9
CDR3: ASSPRHSTDTQY

length: 13
J: TRBJ2-2
D: .
V: TRBV5-1
CDR3: ASSLGPPNTGELF

length: 11
J: TRBJ2-3
D: .
V: TRBV7-7
CDR3: ASSTSSTDTQY

length: 14
J: TRBJ2-5
D: .
V: TRBV7-8
CDR3: ASSPIRRGLQETQY

length: 14
J: TRBJ2-1
D: TRBD1
V: TRBV6-2/TRBV6-3
CDR3: ASSSIQGRGYNEQF

length: 16
J: TRBJ1-5
D: TRBD1
V: TRBV6-2/TRBV6-3
CDR3: ASSYLGTGPHSNQPQH

length: 14
J: TRBJ2-7
D: .
V: TRBV5-6
CDR3: ASSFSGVASSYEQY

length: 10
J: TRBJ2-1
D: .
V: TRBV13
CDR3: ASRWGTEEQF

length: 10
J: TRBJ2-3
D: .
V: TRBV28
CDR3: ASSSTGNTQY

length: 11
J: TRBJ2-3
D: .
V: TRBV20-1
CDR3: SPLAANTDTQY

length: 15
J: TRBJ2-4
D: .
V: TRBV10-3
CDR3: AISATQGDVAKNIQY

length: 18
J: TRBJ1-6
D: .
V: TRBV27
CDR3: ASSFYQPGQLSSYNSPLH

length: 11
J: TRBJ2-7
D: .
V: TRBV6-1
CDR3: ASSRQVAYEQY